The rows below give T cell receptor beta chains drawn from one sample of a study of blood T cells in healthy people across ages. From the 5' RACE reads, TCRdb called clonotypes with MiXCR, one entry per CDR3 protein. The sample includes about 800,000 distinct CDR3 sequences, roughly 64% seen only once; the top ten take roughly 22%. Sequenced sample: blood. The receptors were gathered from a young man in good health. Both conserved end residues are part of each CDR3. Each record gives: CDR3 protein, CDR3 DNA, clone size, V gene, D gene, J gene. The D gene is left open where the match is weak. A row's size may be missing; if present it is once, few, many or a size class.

CDR3aa: CASSPSGTRLDTQYF
CDR3nt: TGCGCCAGCAGCCCCTCCGGGACTAGGTTGGATACGCAGTATTTT
abundance: few
v_gene: TRBV5-1
d_gene: TRBD2
j_gene: TRBJ2-3

CDR3aa: CAISESHRDRKAEQYF
CDR3nt: TGTGCCATCAGTGAGTCCCATAGGGACAGGAAGGCCGAGCAGTACTTC
abundance: many
v_gene: TRBV10-3
d_gene: TRBD1
j_gene: TRBJ2-7

CDR3aa: CSGGREEKLFF
CDR3nt: TGCAGCGGTGGGAGAGAGGAAAAACTGTTTTTT
abundance: NA
v_gene: TRBV29-1
d_gene: NA
j_gene: TRBJ1-4

CDR3aa: CASSFSRGHLGEDEQFF
CDR3nt: TGTGCCAGCAGCTTTTCCAGGGGACATTTAGGGGAGGATGAGCAGTTCTTC
abundance: NA
v_gene: TRBV7-8
d_gene: NA
j_gene: TRBJ2-1

CDR3aa: CSARRASGSYTQYF
CDR3nt: TGCAGTGCTAGAAGGGCTAGCGGATCCTATACGCAGTATTTT
abundance: NA
v_gene: TRBV20-1
d_gene: TRBD2
j_gene: TRBJ2-3

CDR3aa: CASSLGSGLYEQYF
CDR3nt: TGTGCCAGCAGCTTAGGGTCGGGCCTCTACGAGCAGTACTTC
abundance: NA
v_gene: TRBV7-2
d_gene: NA
j_gene: TRBJ2-7

CDR3aa: CASSLGLAGGFQETQYF
CDR3nt: TGTGCCAGCAGCTTAGGACTAGCGGGAGGTTTCCAAGAGACCCAGTACTTC
abundance: NA
v_gene: TRBV11-2
d_gene: TRBD2
j_gene: TRBJ2-5

CDR3aa: CAISESGADTQYF
CDR3nt: TGTGCCATCAGTGAGTCCGGTGCAGATACGCAGTATTTT
abundance: few
v_gene: TRBV10-3
d_gene: NA
j_gene: TRBJ2-3

CDR3aa: CASARSAGGFYEQYF
CDR3nt: TGTGCCAGCGCGCGCAGTGCGGGGGGGTTCTACGAGCAGTACTTC
abundance: NA
v_gene: TRBV5-8
d_gene: TRBD2
j_gene: TRBJ2-7

CDR3aa: CASSPMGLAGDVQETQYF
CDR3nt: TGTGCCAGCAGCCCCATGGGACTAGCGGGAGACGTCCAAGAGACCCAGTACTTC
abundance: NA
v_gene: TRBV3-1
d_gene: TRBD2
j_gene: TRBJ2-5

CDR3aa: CASGQGLSYGYTF
CDR3nt: TGTGCCAGCGGACAGGGTTTGAGCTATGGCTACACCTTC
abundance: NA
v_gene: TRBV27
d_gene: TRBD1
j_gene: TRBJ1-2

CDR3aa: CSVRDPFLSGGANEQFF
CDR3nt: TGCAGTGTTAGAGATCCGTTTCTTAGCGGGGGGGCCAATGAGCAGTTCTTC
abundance: once
v_gene: TRBV20-1
d_gene: TRBD2
j_gene: TRBJ2-1

CDR3aa: CASSTRRTAGTEAFF
CDR3nt: TGCGCCAGCAGCACGCGTCGGACAGCTGGCACTGAAGCTTTCTTT
abundance: NA
v_gene: TRBV5-1
d_gene: NA
j_gene: TRBJ1-1

CDR3aa: CAWNSGSPADTQYF
CDR3nt: TGTGCCTGGAACAGCGGGAGTCCCGCAGATACGCAGTATTTT
abundance: once
v_gene: TRBV30
d_gene: TRBD2
j_gene: TRBJ2-3

CDR3aa: CASSPPGQYEKLFF
CDR3nt: TGCGCCAGCAGCCCGCCGGGACAGTATGAAAAACTGTTTTTT
abundance: NA
v_gene: TRBV5-1
d_gene: TRBD1
j_gene: TRBJ1-4

CDR3aa: CGARDRSQGRYGYTF
CDR3nt: TGCGGTGCTAGAGATCGTTCACAGGGACGCTATGGCTACACCTTC
abundance: NA
v_gene: TRBV20-1
d_gene: NA
j_gene: TRBJ1-2

CDR3aa: CASSWAETYEQYF
CDR3nt: TGTGCCAGCAGTTGGGCCGAGACCTACGAGCAGTACTTC
abundance: few
v_gene: TRBV12-3/TRBV12-4
d_gene: NA
j_gene: TRBJ2-7

CDR3aa: CASSSTGALYGYTF
CDR3nt: TGTGCCAGCTCCTCCACCGGGGCCCTCTATGGCTACACCTTC
abundance: few
v_gene: TRBV7-2
d_gene: NA
j_gene: TRBJ1-2

CDR3aa: CGTLTGEKLFF
CDR3nt: TGCGGGACCCTCACGGGGGAAAAACTGTTTTTT
abundance: NA
v_gene: TRBV20-1
d_gene: NA
j_gene: TRBJ1-4

CDR3aa: CASSPRRRSEAFF
CDR3nt: TGTGCCAGCAGCCCCCGACGGAGGTCTGAAGCTTTCTTT
abundance: NA
v_gene: TRBV7-9
d_gene: NA
j_gene: TRBJ1-1